The T cell receptor (beta chain) described here comes from a study of blood T cells in healthy people across ages. The authors ran a second PCR of 7 to 11 cycles using a sample-barcoded 5' primer and a J-beta primer mix. TCRdb reanalysed the 5' RACE reads using MiXCR and keeps one entry per CDR3 protein. This sample has around 320,000 distinct CDR3 sequences; 27% occur once, and the top ten carry 29%. Germline-derived CDR1 and CDR2 are SGHRS and YFSETQ. The V segment lost 5 bases and the J segment 1 base; nucleotides outside the gene matches: 5. The CDR3 has 16 amino acids. This clonotype was seen only a few times.

This chain joins TRBV5-1 and TRBJ2-4, with 11 bases matching TRBD2. The clonotype originates from a woman in her seventies in good health. The sample taken for sequencing was blood. The CDR3 is CASRSTSGSAKNIQYF. For the CDR3, the DNA is TGCGCCAGCAGAAGTACTAGCGGGAGTGCCAAAAACATTCAGTACTTC. Full variable domain (missing parts from reference TRBV5-1 and TRBJ2-4): KAGVTQTPRYLIKTRGQQVTLSCSPISGHRSVSWYQQTPGQGLQFLFEYFSETQRNKGNFPGRFSGRQFSNSRSEMNVSTLELGDSALYLCASRSTSGSAKNIQYFGAGTRLSVL.